The rows below give T cell receptor beta chains drawn from one sample of a study of blood T cell repertoires in COVID-19. Profiling relied on immunoSEQ multiplex PCR, and the TCRdb table lists in-frame clones only, not all of them. In the table there are 150,000 to 200,000 clones, approximately 90% of which are singletons. Sequenced sample: peripheral blood. The receptors derive from a man in his fifties or sixties with active or convalescent COVID-19. CDR3s include the opening cysteine and the closing phenylalanine or tryptophan. Fields, in order: D gene, V gene, clone size, J gene, CDR3 protein, CDR3 DNA. The D gene is left open where the match is weak. Size tells how often a clone was seen (once, few, many) or the class of an expanded clone, and some rows leave it out.

D gene: -
V gene: TRBV9
clone size: once
J gene: TRBJ2-2
CDR3 protein: CASTGHPAGELFF
CDR3 DNA: TGTGCCAGCACAGGGCACCCCGCCGGGGAGCTGTTTTTT

D gene: -
V gene: TRBV2
clone size: -
J gene: TRBJ2-3
CDR3 protein: CASREKMWDTQYF
CDR3 DNA: TGTGCCAGCAGGGAGAAGATGTGGGATACGCAGTATTTT

D gene: -
V gene: TRBV5-1
clone size: -
J gene: TRBJ1-6
CDR3 protein: CASSSSGNSPLHF
CDR3 DNA: TGCGCCAGCAGCTCCAGTGGTAATTCACCCCTCCACTTT

D gene: TRBD2
V gene: TRBV4-2
clone size: -
J gene: TRBJ2-3
CDR3 protein: CASSRNTGLAGGNTDTQYF
CDR3 DNA: TGTGCCAGCAGCCGAAATACCGGACTAGCGGGGGGGAACACAGATACGCAGTATTTT

D gene: -
V gene: TRBV21-1
clone size: -
J gene: TRBJ1-6
CDR3 protein: CASSTPPATGDNNSPLHF
CDR3 DNA: TGTGCCAGCAGCACCCCCCCGGCGACAGGGGATAATAATTCACCCCTCCACTTT

D gene: TRBD2
V gene: TRBV10-3
clone size: -
J gene: TRBJ2-3
CDR3 protein: CAISERSGGASTDTQYF
CDR3 DNA: TGTGCCATCAGTGAGCGGAGCGGGGGGGCCTCGACAGATACGCAGTATTTT

D gene: -
V gene: TRBV3-1/TRBV3-2
clone size: -
J gene: TRBJ1-3
CDR3 protein: CASSQGRGNTIYF
CDR3 DNA: TGTGCCAGCAGCCAAGGCAGGGGAAACACCATATATTTT

D gene: -
V gene: TRBV2
clone size: -
J gene: TRBJ1-2
CDR3 protein: CASSVGQTYGYTF
CDR3 DNA: TGTGCCAGCAGCGTGGGGCAGACCTATGGCTACACCTTC

D gene: -
V gene: TRBV15
clone size: -
J gene: TRBJ2-3
CDR3 protein: CATSRDSGQGTQYF
CDR3 DNA: TGTGCCACCAGCAGAGATTCGGGTCAGGGTACGCAGTATTTT

D gene: -
V gene: TRBV20-1
clone size: -
J gene: TRBJ1-2
CDR3 protein: CSASWEVQDGYTF
CDR3 DNA: TGCAGTGCTAGTTGGGAGGTTCAGGATGGCTACACCTTC

D gene: TRBD2
V gene: TRBV11-3
clone size: -
J gene: TRBJ2-2
CDR3 protein: CASSKALAGAGELFF
CDR3 DNA: TGTGCCAGCAGCAAAGCCCTAGCGGGGGCCGGGGAGCTGTTTTTT

D gene: TRBD1
V gene: TRBV6-5
clone size: -
J gene: TRBJ1-1
CDR3 protein: CASSIPGQTNTEAFF
CDR3 DNA: TGTGCCAGCAGTATACCGGGACAGACGAACACTGAAGCTTTCTTT

D gene: -
V gene: TRBV3-1/TRBV3-2
clone size: -
J gene: TRBJ2-7
CDR3 protein: CASSQGGDSTYEQYF
CDR3 DNA: TGTGCCAGCAGCCAAGGGGGGGACAGTACCTACGAGCAGTACTTC

D gene: TRBD2
V gene: TRBV2
clone size: -
J gene: TRBJ2-1
CDR3 protein: CAGRVAGDEQFF
CDR3 DNA: TGTGCCGGACGGGTAGCGGGGGACGAGCAGTTCTTC

D gene: TRBD2
V gene: TRBV6-5
clone size: -
J gene: TRBJ2-1
CDR3 protein: CASRPGTSGHNEQFF
CDR3 DNA: TGTGCCAGCAGACCAGGGACTAGCGGGCACAATGAGCAGTTCTTC

D gene: -
V gene: TRBV11-2
clone size: -
J gene: TRBJ2-2
CDR3 protein: CASSLVFGANTGELFF
CDR3 DNA: TGTGCCAGCAGCTTAGTCTTTGGAGCGAACACCGGGGAGCTGTTTTTT

D gene: TRBD1
V gene: TRBV5-4
clone size: few
J gene: TRBJ2-1
CDR3 protein: CASSSGTASYNEQFF
CDR3 DNA: TGTGCCAGCAGCTCCGGGACAGCTTCCTACAATGAGCAGTTCTTC

D gene: TRBD1
V gene: TRBV24-1
clone size: -
J gene: TRBJ2-1
CDR3 protein: CATSTGQGLNEQFF
CDR3 DNA: TGTGCCACCAGTACGGGACAGGGTTTGAATGAGCAGTTCTTC

D gene: -
V gene: TRBV9
clone size: -
J gene: TRBJ1-4
CDR3 protein: CASSVDGRPKHEKLFF
CDR3 DNA: TGTGCCAGCAGCGTAGACGGCAGGCCCAAGCATGAAAAACTGTTTTTT

D gene: -
V gene: TRBV11-2
clone size: -
J gene: TRBJ2-7
CDR3 protein: CASGARGGEQYF
CDR3 DNA: TGTGCCAGCGGCGCGAGGGGGGGCGAGCAGTACTTC

D gene: TRBD1
V gene: TRBV30
clone size: few
J gene: TRBJ1-5
CDR3 protein: CAWSPGTGIRQPQHF
CDR3 DNA: TGTGCCTGGAGTCCCGGGACAGGGATCCGTCAGCCCCAGCATTTT

D gene: -
V gene: TRBV4-1
clone size: once
J gene: TRBJ2-3
CDR3 protein: CASSLRATDTQYF
CDR3 DNA: TGCGCCAGCAGCCTCCGAGCCACAGATACGCAGTATTTT

D gene: TRBD1
V gene: TRBV28
clone size: -
J gene: TRBJ1-2
CDR3 protein: CASNSPQGNYGYTF
CDR3 DNA: TGTGCCAGCAATTCTCCACAGGGGAACTATGGCTACACCTTC

D gene: -
V gene: TRBV7-3
clone size: -
J gene: TRBJ2-1
CDR3 protein: CASSLTVGLNNEQFF
CDR3 DNA: TGTGCCAGCAGCTTAACAGTGGGACTTAACAATGAGCAGTTCTTC

D gene: -
V gene: TRBV29-1
clone size: -
J gene: TRBJ2-3
CDR3 protein: CSGQDSATETQYF
CDR3 DNA: TGCAGCGGCCAGGACTCCGCCACGGAGACGCAGTATTTT

D gene: TRBD1
V gene: TRBV19
clone size: -
J gene: TRBJ2-1
CDR3 protein: CASEGRTGESYNEQFF
CDR3 DNA: TGTGCCAGTGAGGGGAGGACAGGGGAATCCTACAATGAGCAGTTCTTC

D gene: -
V gene: TRBV19
clone size: -
J gene: TRBJ2-6
CDR3 protein: CATRPGISSGANVLTF
CDR3 DNA: TGTGCCACCCGTCCGGGGATTTCGTCTGGGGCCAACGTCCTGACTTTC

D gene: TRBD1
V gene: TRBV18
clone size: -
J gene: TRBJ1-3
CDR3 protein: CASSPQDRGFGNTIYF
CDR3 DNA: TGTGCCAGCTCACCACAGGACAGGGGCTTTGGAAACACCATATATTTT

D gene: -
V gene: TRBV24-1
clone size: -
J gene: TRBJ1-1
CDR3 protein: CATSSPQDTEAFF
CDR3 DNA: TGTGCCACCAGTTCCCCCCAGGACACTGAAGCTTTCTTT

D gene: TRBD1
V gene: TRBV6-5
clone size: -
J gene: TRBJ1-2
CDR3 protein: CASSPWDREDYGYTF
CDR3 DNA: TGTGCCAGCAGCCCCTGGGACAGGGAGGACTATGGCTACACCTTC

D gene: -
V gene: TRBV15
clone size: -
J gene: TRBJ1-2
CDR3 protein: CATSRGGRQTGYTF
CDR3 DNA: TGTGCCACCAGCAGAGGAGGTAGACAGACTGGCTACACCTTC

D gene: -
V gene: TRBV2
clone size: few
J gene: TRBJ1-5
CDR3 protein: CASSPRGSNQPQHF
CDR3 DNA: TGTGCCAGCAGTCCACGGGGTAGCAATCAGCCCCAGCATTTT

D gene: TRBD1
V gene: TRBV6-4
clone size: -
J gene: TRBJ1-2
CDR3 protein: CASRTSGGFGYTF
CDR3 DNA: TGTGCCAGCAGGACGTCAGGGGGATTCGGCTACACCTTC

D gene: -
V gene: TRBV9
clone size: -
J gene: TRBJ2-1
CDR3 protein: CASSAPGGHEQFF
CDR3 DNA: TGTGCCAGCAGCGCCCCAGGAGGGCATGAGCAGTTCTTC

D gene: -
V gene: TRBV19
clone size: -
J gene: TRBJ2-6
CDR3 protein: CASTPGLRTSGANVLTF
CDR3 DNA: TGTGCCAGTACTCCGGGACTTAGAACATCTGGGGCCAACGTCCTGACTTTC

D gene: -
V gene: TRBV12-3/TRBV12-4
clone size: -
J gene: TRBJ1-5
CDR3 protein: CASSLYGGEPQHF
CDR3 DNA: TGTGCCAGCAGTTTATACGGGGGAGAGCCCCAGCATTTT

D gene: -
V gene: TRBV9
clone size: few
J gene: TRBJ1-3
CDR3 protein: CASSSGAGNTIYF
CDR3 DNA: TGTGCCAGCAGTTCGGGGGCTGGAAACACCATATATTTT

D gene: -
V gene: TRBV2
clone size: -
J gene: TRBJ1-2
CDR3 protein: CASRTGGEGYTF
CDR3 DNA: TGTGCCAGCAGGACGGGGGGGGAAGGCTACACCTTC

D gene: -
V gene: TRBV29-1
clone size: -
J gene: TRBJ2-1
CDR3 protein: CSVEVERNRDYGNEQFF
CDR3 DNA: TGCAGCGTTGAAGTCGAAAGGAACAGGGACTATGGGAATGAGCAGTTCTTC

D gene: -
V gene: TRBV6-2/TRBV6-3
clone size: -
J gene: TRBJ2-3
CDR3 protein: CASSLYGGGRTDTQYF
CDR3 DNA: TGTGCCAGCAGTTTGTATGGGGGGGGCCGCACAGATACGCAGTATTTT

D gene: -
V gene: TRBV9
clone size: -
J gene: TRBJ2-2
CDR3 protein: CASSPSVFPNTGELFF
CDR3 DNA: TGTGCCAGCAGCCCCTCGGTATTTCCGAACACCGGGGAGCTGTTTTTT

D gene: TRBD2
V gene: TRBV9
clone size: -
J gene: TRBJ2-1
CDR3 protein: CASSVEASGGTEQFF
CDR3 DNA: TGTGCCAGCAGCGTAGAGGCTAGCGGGGGGACTGAGCAGTTCTTC

D gene: TRBD2
V gene: TRBV19
clone size: -
J gene: TRBJ2-2
CDR3 protein: CASSIYSGGTGELFF
CDR3 DNA: TGTGCCAGTAGTATTTATAGCGGGGGGACCGGGGAGCTGTTTTTT

D gene: TRBD2
V gene: TRBV4-2
clone size: -
J gene: TRBJ2-2
CDR3 protein: CASSQRIISGGGTGELFF
CDR3 DNA: TGTGCCAGCAGCCAAAGGATCATTAGCGGGGGAGGCACCGGGGAGCTGTTTTTT

D gene: TRBD2
V gene: TRBV11-2
clone size: -
J gene: TRBJ2-1
CDR3 protein: CASSTGLAVYNEQFF
CDR3 DNA: TGTGCCAGCAGCACGGGACTAGCGGTCTACAATGAGCAGTTCTTC

D gene: TRBD2
V gene: TRBV4-1
clone size: -
J gene: TRBJ2-5
CDR3 protein: CASSPGGQETQYF
CDR3 DNA: TGCGCCAGCAGCCCGGGGGGGCAAGAGACCCAGTACTTC

D gene: TRBD1
V gene: TRBV5-1
clone size: -
J gene: TRBJ2-1
CDR3 protein: CASSSADRGHNEQFF
CDR3 DNA: TGCGCCAGCAGCTCTGCGGACAGGGGCCACAATGAGCAGTTCTTC

D gene: TRBD2
V gene: TRBV15
clone size: once
J gene: TRBJ2-3
CDR3 protein: CATSGEGDTQYF
CDR3 DNA: TGTGCCACCAGCGGGGAGGGAGATACGCAGTATTTT

D gene: -
V gene: TRBV15
clone size: -
J gene: TRBJ1-1
CDR3 protein: CATSLDWNTEAFF
CDR3 DNA: TGTGCCACCAGCTTAGACTGGAACACTGAAGCTTTCTTT

D gene: -
V gene: TRBV7-8
clone size: -
J gene: TRBJ1-5
CDR3 protein: CASSLEDPGPSNQPQHF
CDR3 DNA: TGTGCCAGCAGCTTAGAGGATCCAGGGCCTAGCAATCAGCCCCAGCATTTT

D gene: TRBD2
V gene: TRBV6-5
clone size: -
J gene: TRBJ2-5
CDR3 protein: CASSPSGLRTQYF
CDR3 DNA: TGTGCCAGCAGTCCTAGCGGCCTCCGGACCCAGTACTTC

D gene: TRBD1
V gene: TRBV14
clone size: -
J gene: TRBJ1-1
CDR3 protein: CASSPFGTGGVTEAFF
CDR3 DNA: TGTGCCAGCAGCCCCTTCGGGACAGGGGGCGTCACTGAAGCTTTCTTT